Judged by abundance, the clone carrying this T cell receptor (beta chain) is large (0.1 to 1%). Its antigen is not known. At residue 13, TCRdb's protein disagrees with the DNA translation; the protein shown here derives from the DNA. The listed genes are named as in mouse. The study sorted pooled cutaneous lymph node cells by CD4, CD8alpha, NKG2D, NKG2ACE and other markers. RNA was extracted and reverse transcribed into cDNA as the sequencing template. The assay was immunoSEQ multiplex PCR, and TCRdb's table has in-frame clones only and misses some. Altogether about 100 clones were found in the sample, and no singletons occur. This specimen belongs to a study of CD8+ T cells in alopecia areata. Study in general: It was approximately 6-10-week-old female C3H/HeJ mice that received skin from approximately 6-13-month-old C3H/HeJ graft donors with spontaneous alopecia. General study points: Among the cells sequenced in scalp samples are also the resident alphabeta T cells of normal skin. Researchers report lesional scalp, most notably alopecia totalis/universalis, outstripped normal scalp in clonality.

Specimen: CD8+ T cells sorted from a lymph node. This TCR derives from a C3H/HeJ mouse with alopecia areata. The MHC haplotype recorded for the strain is H2-k.

The CDR3 region is CASGDRGTGVNSPLYF. The sequenced CDR3 bases are TGTGCCAGCGGTGATAGGGGGACAGGGGTTAATTCGCCC. The chain combines TRBV13-2 with TRBJ1-6, with 10 nucleotides matching TRBD1. The CDR3 end lies 3 residues beyond the end of the read and is filled in from the germline J gene. TRBJ1-6 is an ORF; its function is uncertain. V gave up 1 base and J gave up 6 bases; unmatched junction bases: 4. The CDR3 is made up of 16 amino acids. Germline V gene data show CDR1 as NNHNN and CDR2 as SYGAGS (reference sequence).